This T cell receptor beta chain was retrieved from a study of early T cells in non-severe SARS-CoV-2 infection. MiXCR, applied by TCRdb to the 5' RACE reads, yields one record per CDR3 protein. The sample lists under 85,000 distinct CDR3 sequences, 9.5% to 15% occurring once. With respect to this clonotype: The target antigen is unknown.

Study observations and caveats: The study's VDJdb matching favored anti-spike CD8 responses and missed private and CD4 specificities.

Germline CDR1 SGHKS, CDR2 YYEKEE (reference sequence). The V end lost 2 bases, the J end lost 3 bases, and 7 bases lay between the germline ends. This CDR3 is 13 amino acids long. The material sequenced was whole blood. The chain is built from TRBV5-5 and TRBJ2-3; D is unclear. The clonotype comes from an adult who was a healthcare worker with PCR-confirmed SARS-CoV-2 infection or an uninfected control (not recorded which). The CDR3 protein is CASSFVGTDTQYF. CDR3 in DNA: TGTGCCAGCAGCTTCGTGGGGACAGATACGCAGTATTTT.